What follows are 9 T cell receptor beta chains derived from one specimen sequenced in a study of beta chain features in type 1 diabetes. Of the isolated RNA, all was reverse transcribed, and so the sequenced material was expressed TCRB transcripts. Produced via immunoSEQ multiplex PCR; TCRdb's table is partial and in-frame only. The profile covers a few hundred thousand clones, with 12% to 15% appearing a single time and approximately 7% taken by the ten largest. What was sequenced was central memory CD4+ T cells from blood. These receptors were obtained from a man aged 25-45 years in good health.

V and J are TRBV5-1 and TRBJ1-3, with D unresolved. The CDR3 consists of 14 residues. V was trimmed by 4 bases and J by 0 bases, leaving 8 bases between them. The germline CDR1 and CDR2 sequences are SGHRS and YFSETQ. The CDR3 DNA reads TGCGCCAGCAGCCCAGGTGTCTCTGGAAACACCATATATTTT. It translates to CASSPGVSGNTIYF. Full variable domain (missing parts from reference TRBV5-1 and TRBJ1-3): KAGVTQTPRYLIKTRGQQVTLSCSPISGHRSVSWYQQTPGQGLQFLFEYFSETQRNKGNFPGRFSGRQFSNSRSEMNVSTLELGDSALYLCASSPGVSGNTIYFGEGSWLTVV.

This clone was seen a handful of times. V usage is TRBV6-1 and J usage is TRBJ1-4; D is uncertain. Germline assignment: CDR1 MNHNS and CDR2 SASEGT. CDR3 size: 14 residues. The ends were cut back, 2 bases at V and 2 bases at J, with 6 bases in the middle. The CDR3 bases are TGTGCCAGCAGTGAAACCGGGACTAATGAAAAACTGTTTTTT. Amino acids: CASSETGTNEKLFF.

This clone was detected only a few times. The rearrangement links TRBV6-6 to TRBJ2-7, with D perhaps TRBD2 (6 bases). The ends were cut back, 6 bases at V and 0 bases at J, with 12 bases in the middle. CDR3 length equals 14 residues. Germline values: CDR1 MNHNY, CDR2 SVGAGI (reference sequence). The CDR3 bases are TGTGCCAGCAGGTCTAGCGCGAGCTCCTACGAGCAGTACGTC. Its protein is CASRSSASSYEQYV.

A remark on this clone: One junction end does not reproduce the germline sequence, and a read error may be involved. The gene calls are TRBV6-1 and TRBJ2-1; the match to TRBD2 covers 10 bases. The V gene's germline CDR1 is MNHNS and CDR2 SASEGT. The CDR3 extends over 16 amino acids. For the CDR3, the DNA is TGTGCCATCAGTGAGATGCTAGCGGGGGCTTACAATGAGCAGTTCTTC. Translation: CAISEMLAGAYNEQFF.

Many counts were recorded for this clone. This chain links TRBV5-4 with TRBJ1-2; D remains ambiguous. The ends were cut back, 0 bases at V and 0 bases at J, with 0 bases in the middle. CDR3 length equals 12 residues. The germline gives CDR1 SGHNT, CDR2 YYREEE (reference sequence). CDR3 sequence reads: CASSLANYGYTF. The CDR3 nucleotides read TGTGCCAGCAGCTTGGCTAACTATGGCTACACCTTC.

The chain uses TRBV2 and TRBJ2-5, with TRBD2 as a possible D gene (6 bases). Trimming took 2 bases from V and 1 from J, leaving 17 bases between them. Per germline, CDR1 SNHLY and CDR2 FYNNEI. The CDR3 length is 17 residues. CDR3 bases: TGTGCCAGCAGTGAATTCCGGGGGAGAAACTCCCAAGAGACCCAGTACTTC. Amino acids: CASSEFRGRNSQETQYF.

The rearrangement uses TRBV7-2 and TRBJ1-3; D gene ambiguous. The CDR3 loop spans 15 amino acids. The germline gives CDR1 SGHTA, CDR2 FQGNSA. V lost 1 base and J 0 bases, leaving 7 bases between the germline ends. CDR3 DNA sequence: TGTGCCAGCAGCTTAGTTTCGAGCTCTGGAAACACCATATATTTT. Its translation: CASSLVSSSGNTIYF.

The chain links TRBV5-1 to TRBJ1-6; weak D call: TRBD1 (6 bases). The length of the CDR3 is 13 residues. Deletions cut 6 bases from V and 6 bases from J, with 10 bases between. Germline loops: CDR1 SGHRS, CDR2 YFSETQ. CDR3 nucleotide sequence: TGCGCCAGCACATTAGGGGGTAATTCACCCCTCCACTTT. Amino acids: CASTLGGNSPLHF.

This clone has a handful of counts. The chain links TRBV6-1 to TRBJ2-5; unclear D gene. This CDR3 is built from 11 residues. Trimming left V 5 bases short and J 7 bases short, with 8 bases between. The germline V gene has CDR1 MNHNS and CDR2 SASEGT. Here the CDR3 DNA reads TGTGCCAGCAGTCCTTCAGGGACCCAGTACTTC. As protein: CASSPSGTQYF.